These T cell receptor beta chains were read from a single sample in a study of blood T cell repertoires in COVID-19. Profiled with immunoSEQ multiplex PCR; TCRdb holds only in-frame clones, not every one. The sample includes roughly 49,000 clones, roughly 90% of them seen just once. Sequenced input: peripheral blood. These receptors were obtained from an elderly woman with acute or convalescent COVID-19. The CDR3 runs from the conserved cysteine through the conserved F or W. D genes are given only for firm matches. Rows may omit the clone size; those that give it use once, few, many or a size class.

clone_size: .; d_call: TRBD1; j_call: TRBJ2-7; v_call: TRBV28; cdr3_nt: TGTGCCAGCAGTTCGGGGGACAGGGGAAGATACGAGCAGTACTTC; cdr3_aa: CASSSGDRGRYEQYF
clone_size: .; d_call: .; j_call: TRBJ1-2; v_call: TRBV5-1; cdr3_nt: TGCGCCAGCAGCTTGGGAGGACAGACGCGCTATGGCTACACCTTC; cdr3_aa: CASSLGGQTRYGYTF
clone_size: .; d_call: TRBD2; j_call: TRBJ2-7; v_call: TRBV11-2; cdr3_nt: TGTGCCAGCAGCTTAGAGCTAGCGGGTCATTACTCCTACGAGCAGTACTTC; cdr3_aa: CASSLELAGHYSYEQYF
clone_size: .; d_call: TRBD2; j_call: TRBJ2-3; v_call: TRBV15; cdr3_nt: TGTGCCACCAGCAGTGACCTACAGTTTAGCGGGGACACAGATACGCAGTATTTT; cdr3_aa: CATSSDLQFSGDTDTQYF
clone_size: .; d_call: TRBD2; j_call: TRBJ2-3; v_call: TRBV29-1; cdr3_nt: TGCAGCGTTGCTGCAGCGGGAGCAACAGATACGCAGTATTTT; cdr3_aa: CSVAAAGATDTQYF
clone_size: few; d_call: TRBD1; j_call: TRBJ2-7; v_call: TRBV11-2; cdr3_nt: TGTGCCAGCAGCCCCGTGGACAGGGTTATGTACGAGCAGTACTTC; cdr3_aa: CASSPVDRVMYEQYF
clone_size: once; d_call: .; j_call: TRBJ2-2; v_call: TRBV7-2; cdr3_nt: TGTGCCAGCAGCCATAGGGCGATTCTGGATGGAGGGCTCCCCGGGGAGCTGTTTTTT; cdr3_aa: CASSHRAILDGGLPGELFF
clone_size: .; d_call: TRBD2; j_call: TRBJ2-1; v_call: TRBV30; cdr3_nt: TGTGCCTGGAGTGTACGGAGTAGCGGGAGGGTGGGTGAGCAGTTCTTC; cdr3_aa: CAWSVRSSGRVGEQFF
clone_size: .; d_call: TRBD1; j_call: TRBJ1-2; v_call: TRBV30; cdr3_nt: TGTGCCTGGGTGGGACAGGGTGGTGGCTACACCTTC; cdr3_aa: CAWVGQGGGYTF
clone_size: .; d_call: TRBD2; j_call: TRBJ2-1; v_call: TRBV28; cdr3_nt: TGTGCCAGCAGTAGGACTAGCGCCACCTCCTACAATGAGCAGTTCTTC; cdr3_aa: CASSRTSATSYNEQFF
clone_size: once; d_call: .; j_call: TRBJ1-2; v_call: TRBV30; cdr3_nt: TGTGCCTGGACCCCAAACGGGGGGCAAGGCTACACCTTC; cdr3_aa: CAWTPNGGQGYTF
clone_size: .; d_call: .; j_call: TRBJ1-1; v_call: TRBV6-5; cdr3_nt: TGTGCCAGCAGTCTTGTGCAGGGAAATGAAGCTTTCTTT; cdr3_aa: CASSLVQGNEAFF
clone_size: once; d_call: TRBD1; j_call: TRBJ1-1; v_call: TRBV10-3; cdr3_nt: TGTGCCATCCGAGGGACAGACGCTGAAGCTTTCTTT; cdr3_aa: CAIRGTDAEAFF
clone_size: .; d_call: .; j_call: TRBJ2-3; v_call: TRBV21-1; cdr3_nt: TGTGCCAGCAGCAAATTGGGAACCCCGTCCCCCTTCAACAGGGGGCTCCCACAAGATACGCAGTATTTT; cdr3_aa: CASSKLGTPSPFNRGLPQDTQYF
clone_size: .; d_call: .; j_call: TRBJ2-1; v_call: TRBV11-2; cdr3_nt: TGTGCCAGCAGCTCCCCCTGGGGAGGAAGGGTGGTTTACAATGAGCAGTTCTTC; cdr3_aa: CASSSPWGGRVVYNEQFF
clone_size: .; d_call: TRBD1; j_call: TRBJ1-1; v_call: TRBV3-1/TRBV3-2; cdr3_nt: TGTGCCAGCAGCCAGACAGGGACCGGGTGGAACACTGAAGCTTTCTTT; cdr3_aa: CASSQTGTGWNTEAFF
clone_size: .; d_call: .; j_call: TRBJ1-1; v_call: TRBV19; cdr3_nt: TGTGCCAGTAGTACGACAGGAAGTACTGAAGCTTTCTTT; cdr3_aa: CASSTTGSTEAFF
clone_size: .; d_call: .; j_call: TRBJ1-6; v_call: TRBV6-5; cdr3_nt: TGTGCCAGCAGTCCGGGTATTCTGTCACCCCTCCACTTT; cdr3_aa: CASSPGILSPLHF
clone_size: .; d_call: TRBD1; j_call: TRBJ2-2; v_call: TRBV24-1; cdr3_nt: TGTGCCACCAGCGCACAGGGGAGCACCGGGGAGCTGTTTTTT; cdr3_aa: CATSAQGSTGELFF
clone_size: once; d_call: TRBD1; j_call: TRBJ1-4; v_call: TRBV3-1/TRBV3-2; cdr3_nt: TGTGCCAGCAGCCCCGACAGGGGGCTGCGCGAAAAACTGTTTTTT; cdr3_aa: CASSPDRGLREKLFF
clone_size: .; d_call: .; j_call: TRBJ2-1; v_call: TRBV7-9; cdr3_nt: TGTGCCAGCCGCATTTTTAGCTCCTACAATGAGCAGTTCTTC; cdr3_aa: CASRIFSSYNEQFF
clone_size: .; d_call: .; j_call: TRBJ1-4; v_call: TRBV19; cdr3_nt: TGTGCCAGTACACGACACACTAATGAAAAACTGTTTTTT; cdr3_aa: CASTRHTNEKLFF
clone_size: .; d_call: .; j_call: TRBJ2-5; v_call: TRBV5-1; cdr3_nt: TGCGCCAGCAGCTTGCTGGTAGGGGGGACCCAGTACTTC; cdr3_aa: CASSLLVGGTQYF
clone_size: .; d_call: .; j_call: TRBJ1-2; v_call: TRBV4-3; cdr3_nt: TGCGCCAGCAGCCAAGACAGTTTCAACTATGGCTACACCTTC; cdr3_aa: CASSQDSFNYGYTF
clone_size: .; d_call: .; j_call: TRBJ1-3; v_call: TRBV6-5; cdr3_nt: TGTGCCAGCCGGGTGGGCGGGGTTGGAAACACCATATATTTT; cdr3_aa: CASRVGGVGNTIYF
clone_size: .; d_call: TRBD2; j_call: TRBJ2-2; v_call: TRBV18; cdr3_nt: TGTGCCAGCTCCCCGACTAGCGGACTGAACACCGGGGAGCTGTTTTTT; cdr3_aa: CASSPTSGLNTGELFF
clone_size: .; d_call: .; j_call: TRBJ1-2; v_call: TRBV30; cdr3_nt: TGTGCCTGGGGCGTACAGGGCAACTATGGCTACACCTTC; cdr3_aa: CAWGVQGNYGYTF
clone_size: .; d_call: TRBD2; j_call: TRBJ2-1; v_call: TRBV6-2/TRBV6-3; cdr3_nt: TGTGCCAGCAGCCCCTCCCCCGGGACTAGCGGGAGTCATGAGCAGTTCTTC; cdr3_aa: CASSPSPGTSGSHEQFF
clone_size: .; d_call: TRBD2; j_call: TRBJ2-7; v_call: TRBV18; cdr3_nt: TGTGCCAGCTCACCAGGGACTAGCGGAGTATACGAGCAGTACTTC; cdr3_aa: CASSPGTSGVYEQYF
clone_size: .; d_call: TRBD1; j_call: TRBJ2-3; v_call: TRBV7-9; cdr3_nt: TGTGCCAGCAGCTTGGAGATGACGGACAGGGGGCGCAAAGGGCAGTATTTT; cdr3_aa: CASSLEMTDRGRKGQYF
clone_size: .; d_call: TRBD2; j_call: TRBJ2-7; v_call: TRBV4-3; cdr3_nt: TGCGCCAGCAGCCCAGGTTCGACTAGCGGGAGGCCCTACGAGCAGTACTTC; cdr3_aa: CASSPGSTSGRPYEQYF
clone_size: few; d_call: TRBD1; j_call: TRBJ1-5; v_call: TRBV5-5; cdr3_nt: TGTGCCAGCAGCTTGGGGGACAGGGACAATCAGCCCCAGCATTTT; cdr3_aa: CASSLGDRDNQPQHF
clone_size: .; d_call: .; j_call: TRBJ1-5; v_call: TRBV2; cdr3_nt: TGTGCCAGCAGTGACAGGACAAGCAATCAGCCCCAGCATTTT; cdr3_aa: CASSDRTSNQPQHF
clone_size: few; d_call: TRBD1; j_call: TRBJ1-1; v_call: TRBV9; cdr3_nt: TGTGCCAGCGGGACAGGGGCCACTGAAGCTTTCTTT; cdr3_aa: CASGTGATEAFF
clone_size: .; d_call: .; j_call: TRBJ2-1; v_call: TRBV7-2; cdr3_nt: TGTGCCAGCAGCTTAGGGGGAGAGTCCTACAATGAGCAGTTCTTC; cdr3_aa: CASSLGGESYNEQFF
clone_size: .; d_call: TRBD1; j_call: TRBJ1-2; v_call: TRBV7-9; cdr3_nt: TGTGCCAGCAGCCCGCGGGACAGTCGATACTACACCTTC; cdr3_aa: CASSPRDSRYYTF
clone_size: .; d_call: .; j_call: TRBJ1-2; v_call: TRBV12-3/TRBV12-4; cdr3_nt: TGTGCCAGCAGTTTAAACAGGGCCTACGGCTACACCTTC; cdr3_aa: CASSLNRAYGYTF
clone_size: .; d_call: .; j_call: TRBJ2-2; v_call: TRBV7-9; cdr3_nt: TGTGCCAGCCAATCCATGGAGGACACCGGGGAGCTGTTTTTT; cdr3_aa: CASQSMEDTGELFF
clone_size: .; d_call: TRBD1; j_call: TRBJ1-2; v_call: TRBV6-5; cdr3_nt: TGTGCCAGCAACCCGACAGGGATCCATGGCTACACCTTC; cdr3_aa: CASNPTGIHGYTF
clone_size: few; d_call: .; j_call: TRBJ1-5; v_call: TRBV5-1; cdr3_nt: TGCGCCAGCAGCCCCGGACAGACTACTTCCAATCAGCCCCAGCATTTT; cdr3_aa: CASSPGQTTSNQPQHF
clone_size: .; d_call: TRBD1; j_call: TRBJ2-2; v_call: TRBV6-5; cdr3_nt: TGTGCCAGCAGTTACTCCCCGCAGGGGGACACCGGGGAGCTGTTTTTT; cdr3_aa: CASSYSPQGDTGELFF
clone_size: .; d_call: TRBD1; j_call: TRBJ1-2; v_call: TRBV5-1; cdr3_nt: TGCGCCAGCAGCCTGCCAGGGGGTTATGGCTACACCTTC; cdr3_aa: CASSLPGGYGYTF
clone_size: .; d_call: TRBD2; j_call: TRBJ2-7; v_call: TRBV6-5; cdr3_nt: TGTGCCAGCAGTTCACATACCGGGACTAGCGCGTACGAGCAGTACTTC; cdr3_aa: CASSSHTGTSAYEQYF
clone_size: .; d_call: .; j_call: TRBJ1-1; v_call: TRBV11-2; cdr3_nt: TGTGCCAGCAGCTTTTCGAGGAACACTGAAGCTTTCTTT; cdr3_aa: CASSFSRNTEAFF
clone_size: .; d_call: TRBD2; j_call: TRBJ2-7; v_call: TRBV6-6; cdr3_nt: TGTGCCAGCACCTCACTAGCGGGAGGAGCAGGGGAGCAGTACTTC; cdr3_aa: CASTSLAGGAGEQYF
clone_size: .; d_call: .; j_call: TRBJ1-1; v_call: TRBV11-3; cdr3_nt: TGTGCCAGCAGCTTAGGTGTACGCAGGGGTGCTGAAGCTTTCTTT; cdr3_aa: CASSLGVRRGAEAFF
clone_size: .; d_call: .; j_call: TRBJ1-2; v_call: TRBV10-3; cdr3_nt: TGTGCCATCGAGGCGGGGGTAGGGGACTATGGCTACACCTTC; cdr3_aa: CAIEAGVGDYGYTF
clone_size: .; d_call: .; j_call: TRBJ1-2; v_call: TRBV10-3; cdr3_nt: TGTGCCTTCAGCGCAGGGCAGGGGTATGGCTACACCTTC; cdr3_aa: CAFSAGQGYGYTF
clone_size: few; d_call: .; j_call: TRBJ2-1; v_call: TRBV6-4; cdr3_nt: TGTGCCAGCAGTGACACAGACAGAGACTACAATGAGCAGTTCTTC; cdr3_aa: CASSDTDRDYNEQFF
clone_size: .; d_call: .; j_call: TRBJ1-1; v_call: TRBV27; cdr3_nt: TGTGCCAGCAGTCCAGATGGGAGGGGCACTGAAGCTTTCTTT; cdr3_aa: CASSPDGRGTEAFF
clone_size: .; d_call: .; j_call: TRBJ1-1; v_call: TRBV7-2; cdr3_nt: TGTGCCAGCAGACTAGACAAAATATCAGCTGAAGCTTTCTTT; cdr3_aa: CASRLDKISAEAFF
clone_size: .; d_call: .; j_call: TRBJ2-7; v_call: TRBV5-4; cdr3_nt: TGTGCCAGCAGCTTGGTCGGGGTTCGCTCCTACGAGCAGTACTTC; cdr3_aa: CASSLVGVRSYEQYF